The clone carrying this T cell receptor beta chain occurred once. These data are taken from a study of blood T cell repertoires in COVID-19. The overall study: The United States, Italy and Spain supplied acute and convalescent COVID-19 samples.

CDR1 MNHEY and CDR2 SVGAGI come from the germline V gene. The CDR3 runs to 13 residues. V was clipped by 2 bases and J by 7 bases, with 11 bases between them. Using immunoSEQ multiplex PCR, the repertoire was profiled, and TCRdb retains in-frame clones only, with some absent. The sample has over 250,000 clones; 70% to 75% are singletons. Sequencing was done on a sample of peripheral blood. This sequence was found in a woman of 80 years or more with acute or convalescent COVID-19. This chain uses TRBV6-5 with TRBJ1-1; weak D call: TRBD1 (5 bases). For the CDR3, the DNA is TGTGCCAGCAGTTACGACGGGGGAATTGAAGCTTTCTTT. It translates to CASSYDGGIEAFF.